The sequence of this T cell receptor (beta chain) was determined in a study of blood T cell repertoires in COVID-19. Germline CDR1 and CDR2: SGHKS and YYEKEE (reference sequence). The CDR3 contains 16 residues. Trimming left V 0 bases short and J 0 bases short, with 9 bases between. The method was immunoSEQ multiplex PCR; TCRdb's version includes in-frame clones alone and lacks a portion of them. This table holds around 53,000 clones, approximately 80% found once. Sample: peripheral blood. This receptor was obtained from a man aged 50-59 years with active or convalescent COVID-19. This chain connects TRBV5-5 to TRBJ1-4; no clear D gene. The CDR3 sequence is CASSLGRQTTNEKLFF. The CDR3 DNA reads TGTGCCAGCAGCTTGGGGAGGCAGACAACTAATGAAAAACTGTTTTTT.